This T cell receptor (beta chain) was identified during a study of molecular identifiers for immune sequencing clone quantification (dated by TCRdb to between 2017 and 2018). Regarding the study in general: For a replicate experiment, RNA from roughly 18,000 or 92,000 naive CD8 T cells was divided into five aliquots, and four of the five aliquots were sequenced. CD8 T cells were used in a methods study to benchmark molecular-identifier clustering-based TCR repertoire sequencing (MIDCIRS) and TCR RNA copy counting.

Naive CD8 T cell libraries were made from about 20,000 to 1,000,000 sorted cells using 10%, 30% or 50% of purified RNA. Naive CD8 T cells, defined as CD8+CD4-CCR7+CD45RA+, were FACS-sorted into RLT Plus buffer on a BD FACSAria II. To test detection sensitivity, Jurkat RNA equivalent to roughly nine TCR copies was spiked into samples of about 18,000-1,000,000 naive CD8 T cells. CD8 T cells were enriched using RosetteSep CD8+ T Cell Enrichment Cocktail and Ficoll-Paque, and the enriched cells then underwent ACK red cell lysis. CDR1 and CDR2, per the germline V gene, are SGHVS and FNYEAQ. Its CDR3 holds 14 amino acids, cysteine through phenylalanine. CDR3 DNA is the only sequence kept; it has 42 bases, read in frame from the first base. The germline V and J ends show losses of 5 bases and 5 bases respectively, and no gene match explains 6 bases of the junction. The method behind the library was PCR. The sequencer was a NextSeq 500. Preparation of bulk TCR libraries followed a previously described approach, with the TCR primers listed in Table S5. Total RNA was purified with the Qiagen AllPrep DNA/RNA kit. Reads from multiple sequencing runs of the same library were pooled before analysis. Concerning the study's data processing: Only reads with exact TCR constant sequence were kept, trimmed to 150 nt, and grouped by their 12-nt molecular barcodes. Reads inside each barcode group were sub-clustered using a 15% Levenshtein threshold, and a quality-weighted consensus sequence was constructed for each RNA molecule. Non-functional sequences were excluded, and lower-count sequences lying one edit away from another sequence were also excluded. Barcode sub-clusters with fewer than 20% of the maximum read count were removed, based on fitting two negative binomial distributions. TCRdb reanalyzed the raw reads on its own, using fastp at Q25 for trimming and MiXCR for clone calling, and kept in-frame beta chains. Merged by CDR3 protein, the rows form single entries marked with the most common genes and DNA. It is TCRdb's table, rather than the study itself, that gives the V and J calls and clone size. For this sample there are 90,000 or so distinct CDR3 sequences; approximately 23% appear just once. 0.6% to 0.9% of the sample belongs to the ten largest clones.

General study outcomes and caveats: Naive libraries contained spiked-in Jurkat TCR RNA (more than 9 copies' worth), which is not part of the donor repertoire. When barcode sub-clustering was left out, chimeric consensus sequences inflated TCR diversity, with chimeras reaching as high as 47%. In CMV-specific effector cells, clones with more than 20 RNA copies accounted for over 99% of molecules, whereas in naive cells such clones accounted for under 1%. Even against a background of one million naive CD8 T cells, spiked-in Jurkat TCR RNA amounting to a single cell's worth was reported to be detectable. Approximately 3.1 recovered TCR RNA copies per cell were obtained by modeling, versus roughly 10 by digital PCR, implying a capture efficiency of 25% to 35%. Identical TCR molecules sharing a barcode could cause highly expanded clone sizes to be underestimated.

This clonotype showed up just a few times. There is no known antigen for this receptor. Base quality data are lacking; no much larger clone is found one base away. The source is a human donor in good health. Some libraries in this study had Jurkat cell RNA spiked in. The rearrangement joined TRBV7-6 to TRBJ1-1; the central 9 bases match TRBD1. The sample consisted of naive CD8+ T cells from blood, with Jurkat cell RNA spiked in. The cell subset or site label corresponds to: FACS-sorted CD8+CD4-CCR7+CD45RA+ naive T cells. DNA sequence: TGTGCCAGCAGCCACCCCGGGACAGGGACTGAAGCTTTCTTT. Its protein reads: CASSHPGTGTEAFF.